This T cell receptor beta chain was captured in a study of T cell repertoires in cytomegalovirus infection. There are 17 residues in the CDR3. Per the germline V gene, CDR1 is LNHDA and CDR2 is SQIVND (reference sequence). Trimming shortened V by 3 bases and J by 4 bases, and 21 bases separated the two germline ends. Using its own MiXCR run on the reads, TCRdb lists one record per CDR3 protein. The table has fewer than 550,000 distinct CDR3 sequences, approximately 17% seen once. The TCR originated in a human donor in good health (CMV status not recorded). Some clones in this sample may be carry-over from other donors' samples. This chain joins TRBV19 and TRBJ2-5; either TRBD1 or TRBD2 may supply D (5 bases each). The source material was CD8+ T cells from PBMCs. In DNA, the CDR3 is TGTGCCAGTAGTATTGGGACGAACCTTAAGTTAGCAGAGACCCAGTACTTC. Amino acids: CASSIGTNLKLAETQYF.